This T cell receptor beta chain originates from a study of blood T cells in healthy people across ages. The CDR3 runs to 16 residues. V was cut by 5 bases and J by 0 bases, with 11 bases left in between. Germline CDR1 SGHAT, CDR2 FQNNGV. PBMCs numbering at least 6.5 million were isolated per sample. This clonotype was seen only a few times. The antigen is undetermined. Points from the study as a whole: Samples with more naive T cells showed higher observed beta diversity.

For the second PCR, which ran for about 6 to 11 cycles, a sample-barcoded 5' primer and a J-beta primer mix were used. All cDNA molecules were each tagged by a template-switch adaptor with 12 random nucleotides. Each of the samples gave a minimum of 3 million paired-end reads that contained CDR3. Each CDR3 protein is one row after TCRdb ran MiXCR on the 5' RACE reads. The sample includes 1.8 million or so distinct CDR3 sequences, roughly two fifths seen only once; the top ten take about 23%. The V gene is TRBV11-2, the J gene TRBJ2-6, with D hard to call. The receptor was isolated from a human donor in good health. Sequencing was carried out using blood. The DNA of the CDR3 is TGTGCCAGCAGCCGATGGATTGCCTCTGGGGCCAACGTCCTGACTTTC. Protein: CASSRWIASGANVLTF. The full variable domain, completed using reference TRBV11-2 and TRBJ2-6, is EAGVAQSPRYKIIEKRQSVAFWCNPISGHATLYWYQQILGQGPKLLIQFQNNGVVDDSQLPKDRFSAERLKGVDSTLKIQPAKLEDSAVYLCASSRWIASGANVLTFGAGSRLTVL.